A single sample is the source of the 15 T cell receptor beta chains below, sequenced in a study of cytomegalovirus exposure and HLA in healthy donors. 60 Vbeta and 13 Jbeta primers were used in PCR. Method: immunoSEQ multiplex PCR; TCRdb's copy keeps in-frame clones and lacks some. The repertoire holds 100,000 to 150,000 clones, with approximately 86% as singletons. What was sequenced was PBMCs. The receptors were sampled from a boy between 10 and 17 years old in good health and CMV-seronegative.

This clone was seen only a few times. V and J are TRBV19 and TRBJ1-1, with D maybe TRBD1 (5 bases). V dropped 8 bases and J dropped 1 base, with 14 bases sitting between them. The CDR3 is 14 residues long. The germline V gene encodes CDR1 LNHDA and CDR2 SQIVND (reference sequence). CDR3 in amino acids: CASGASGENTEAFF. The DNA of the CDR3 is TGTGCCAGTGGGGCCTCGGGGGAGAACACTGAAGCTTTCTTT.

The gene calls are TRBV20-1 and TRBJ1-1; maybe TRBD1 (6 bases). Looked up from germline, CDR1 is DFQATT and CDR2 is SNEGSKA (reference sequence). Trimming left V 1 base short and J 8 bases short, with 8 bases between. The CDR3 length is 11 residues. In nucleotides, the CDR3 is TGCAGTGCTAGAGCGGACAGCGAAGCTTTCTTT. Residues: CSARADSEAFF.

This clone appeared a few times. J is TRBJ1-3 and V is TRBV4-2; a possible D gene is TRBD1 (6 bases). The length of the CDR3 is 15 residues. Deletions cut 5 bases from V and 1 base from J, with 12 bases between. The germline CDR1 and CDR2 sequences are LGHNA and YNFKEQ. The CDR3 here is CASSYGTTSGNTIYF. CDR3 nucleotides: TGTGCCAGCAGCTACGGGACAACATCTGGAAACACCATATATTTT.

Points on this clone: Mismatch with germline at one junction end may stem from a read error. The chain recombines TRBV4-2 with TRBJ1-2; possible D gene TRBD1, 6 bases. The length of the CDR3 is 17 residues. Germline values: CDR1 LGHNA, CDR2 YNFKEQ. This chain's CDR3 is CASSYYTGGPLKEGYPF. The CDR3 DNA reads as TGTGCCAGCAGCTACTATACCGGGGGGCCGCTCAAGGAGGGCTACCCCTTC.

The rearrangement joins TRBV28 to TRBJ2-1, with TRBD2 identical over 11 bases. From germline, CDR1 is MDHEN and CDR2 SYDVKM. V dropped 5 bases and J dropped 7; count of bases not matched to a gene: 4. The CDR3 has 14 residues. CDR3 nucleotides: TGTGCCAGCAGTATTAGCGGGGGGGGAAATGAGCAGTTCTTC. This encodes CASSISGGGNEQFF. The entire variable domain, with the rest obtained from reference TRBV28 and TRBJ2-1, is as follows: DVKVTQSSRYLVKRTGEKVFLECVQDMDHENMFWYRQDPGLGLRLIYFSYDVKMKEKGDIPEGYSVSREKKERFSLILESASTNQTSMYLCASSISGGGNEQFFGPGTRLTVL.

The rearrangement joins TRBV29-1 to TRBJ1-2; D not certain. The germline V gene encodes CDR1 SQVTM and CDR2 ANQGSEA. The length of the CDR3 is 12 residues. The CDR3 loop is CSHLRVNYGYTF. The DNA for the CDR3 is TGCAGTCATTTGAGAGTTAACTATGGCTACACCTTC. Looking up the rest from reference TRBV29-1 and TRBJ1-2 gives the full variable domain: SAVISQKPSRDICQRGTSLTIQCQVDSQVTMMFWYRQQPGQSLTLIATANQGSEATYESGFVIDKFPISRPNLTFSTLTVSNMSPEDSSIYLCSHLRVNYGYTFGSGTRLTVV.

The V and J genes are TRBV30 and TRBJ2-1, with 8 bases lining up with TRBD2. The CDR3 runs 15 residues. From germline, CDR1 is GTSNPN and CDR2 SVGIG (reference sequence). V was clipped by 2 bases and J by 13 bases; unmatched bases: 16. The CDR3 loop is CAWSSPGGGTSCQFF. CDR3 bases: TGTGCCTGGAGTTCCCCTGGCGGGGGGACGTCTTGCCAGTTCTTC.

CDR3 in DNA: TGTGCCAGCAGTGAGTTATCAGGGGGCGGTCAGCCCCAGCATTTT. It yields the protein CASSELSGGGQPQHF. The chain has TRBV2 and TRBJ1-5; 8 nucleotides align to TRBD1. Germline CDR1 is SNHLY and CDR2 is FYNNEI. With 3 bases clipped from V and 6 bases from J, the junction kept 7 bases outside the gene matches. This CDR3 contains 15 residues.

The rearrangement links TRBV27 to TRBJ2-5; TRBD2 agrees at 9 bases. Germline V gene data show CDR1 as MNHEY and CDR2 as SMNVEV (reference sequence). After removal of 6 bases from V and 11 bases from J, the junction contained 10 bases not matched to a gene. The CDR3 runs to 13 residues. The CDR3 region is CASRASGVWEQYF. The CDR3, as DNA: TGTGCCAGCAGGGCTAGCGGGGTCTGGGAGCAGTACTTC.

The rearrangement links TRBV14 to TRBJ1-2, with unresolved D. The CDR3 extends over 14 amino acids. V lost 1 base and J 4 bases, leaving 10 bases between the germline ends. The V gene's germline CDR1 is SGHDN and CDR2 FVKESK. This chain's CDR3 is CASSQVNKTYGYTF. CDR3 in DNA: TGTGCCAGCAGCCAAGTAAACAAAACCTATGGCTACACCTTC.

The chain links TRBV13 to TRBJ2-7, with 7 bases that match TRBD2. The J segment lost 6 bases and the V segment lost 5 bases, leaving 10 bases of the junction unmatched. The CDR3 has 14 residues. The germline V gene has CDR1 PRHDT and CDR2 FYEKMQ (reference sequence). This CDR3 reads CASSPTGTNAEQYF. Written as DNA, the CDR3 is TGTGCCAGCAGCCCGACCGGGACTAATGCCGAGCAGTACTTC.

This rearrangement joins TRBV14 to TRBJ2-2; 7 nucleotides agree with TRBD1. V lost 1 base, J lost 3 bases, and 8 bases stayed unmatched. The CDR3 is made up of 17 amino acids. Looked up from germline, CDR1 is SGHDN and CDR2 is FVKESK. The CDR3 DNA reads as TGTGCCAGCAGCCAAGCCACCGGGACAGAGTACACCGGGGAGCTGTTTTTT. Its translation: CASSQATGTEYTGELFF.

This sequence joins TRBV7-6 and TRBJ2-7; the match to TRBD2 covers 8 bases. The CDR3 consists of 15 residues. V dropped 5 bases and J dropped 0; count of bases not matched to a gene: 6. The germline gives CDR1 SGHVS, CDR2 FNYEAQ. The CDR3 DNA sequence: TGTGCCAGCAGCCCCCGGCTAGCGGGCTCCTACGAGCAGTACTTC. It codes for CASSPRLAGSYEQYF.

This chain uses TRBV13 with TRBJ2-3, with D uncertain. This CDR3 contains 11 residues. Per the germline V gene, CDR1 is PRHDT and CDR2 is FYEKMQ (reference sequence). The V gene lost 7 bases and the J gene lost 3 bases, with 5 bases spanning the gap. Here the CDR3 reads CASMRTDTQYF. Written as DNA, the CDR3 is TGTGCCAGCATGAGGACAGATACGCAGTATTTT.

The rearrangement links TRBV23-1 to TRBJ2-1, with 7 bases lining up with TRBD1. TRBV23-1 falls under the ORF class, with uncertain function. The trim removed 8 bases at V and 4 bases at J, leaving 14 bases unmatched. The CDR3 consists of 16 residues. The CDR3 region is CASGPARDSRYNEQFF. CDR3 sequence (DNA): TGCGCCAGCGGGCCAGCCCGGGACAGCCGTTACAATGAGCAGTTCTTC.